One and the same sample provided the 3 T cell receptor beta chains below, sequenced in a study of cytomegalovirus exposure and HLA in healthy donors (dated by TCRdb to the late 2010s). The library was produced with the immunoSEQ multiplex PCR assay. For the multiplex PCR, a mixture combining 60 forward primers for TCR Vbeta segments and 13 reverse primers for TCR Jbeta segments was used. TCRdb holds this immuneACCESS table with in-frame rearrangements only. Some clones are missing; in checked studies, unresolved V genes explain under half, and the rest has no known cause. The sample profile shows about 180,000 clones; nearly 80% of them were found once. In total, the top ten clones hold less than 8% of the sample. Sequencing was performed on PBMCs. These receptors originate from a middle-aged man in good health and CMV-seropositive.

CDR3 sequence: CASGFLTGIEAFF. The CDR3 bases are TGTGCTAGTGGTTTCTTAACAGGGATTGAAGCTTTCTTT. V and J are TRBV12-5 and TRBJ1-1, with a weak D call TRBD1 (6 bases). CDR1 is LGHNT and CDR2 is FRNRAP in the germline V gene. This CDR3 is built from 13 residues. Trimming left V 3 bases short and J 7 bases short, with 12 bases between.

The V gene is TRBV10-2, the J gene TRBJ2-7; 7 nucleotides agree with TRBD1. This CDR3 is built from 13 residues. V trimming: 9 bases; J trimming: 3 bases; junction bases outside the gene matches: 8. Germline-derived CDR1 and CDR2 are WSHSY and SAAADI. The CDR3 DNA reads TGCGCCAGTTCGACAGGGAGTATCTACGAGCAGTACTTC. It encodes CASSTGSIYEQYF.

V and J are TRBV19 and TRBJ1-1, with D unresolved. The germline gives CDR1 LNHDA, CDR2 SQIVND (reference sequence). V lost 1 base and J 3 bases, leaving 12 bases between the germline ends. There are 15 residues in the CDR3. CDR3 coding DNA: TGTGCCAGTAGTATAGCCCTCGCGGTGGACACTGAAGCTTTCTTT. Its translation: CASSIALAVDTEAFF.